The 17 T cell receptor beta chains below all came from one sample that was sequenced in a study of glioma-infiltrating T cells after dendritic cell vaccination. The time point was: after dendritic cell vaccination, including at tumor progression/relapse. Sequencing was performed with immunoSEQ multiplex PCR; in TCRdb, only in-frame clones are kept and a portion is missing. This repertoire shows roughly 100,000 clones, nearly 90% found once; its top ten account for roughly 2.8%. The specimen was blood, collected after dendritic cell vaccination. These receptors were taken from a human donor with glioblastoma.

The chain recombines TRBV11-2 with TRBJ1-6; D unclear. The germline V gene encodes CDR1 SGHAT and CDR2 FQNNGV. Between the trimmed V and J ends, which lost 5 bases and 14 bases, there was a span of 10 bases. The CDR3 consists of 11 residues. The CDR3: CASSKSFTLHF. In DNA form, the CDR3 reads TGTGCCAGCAGCAAAAGCTTCACCCTCCACTTT.

The CDR3 sequence: CASMPGVISYEQYF. The CDR3 region has the DNA TGTGCCAGCATGCCCGGGGTTATCTCCTACGAGCAGTACTTC. This rearrangement joins TRBV2 to TRBJ2-5; D possibly corresponds to TRBD2 (5 bases). TRBJ2-7 explains the end of the DNA better; the J call may be wrong. The CDR3 has 14 amino acids. Germline V gene lookup returns CDR1 SNHLY and CDR2 FYNNEI.

A few counts support this clone. The chain joins TRBV6-1 to TRBJ2-3, with 10 bases matching TRBD1. V shed 4 bases, J shed 3 bases, and the junction held 7 bases outside the gene matches. This CDR3 has 16 residues. Germline assignment: CDR1 MNHNS and CDR2 SASEGT. Written as DNA, the CDR3 is TGTGCCAGCAGTGGACCCCCGGGACAGGGGACAGATACGCAGTATTTT. This codes for CASSGPPGQGTDTQYF.

The CDR3 is CASSSALDPGTGPHEQYF. The CDR3 DNA sequence: TGCGCCAGCAGCTCCGCTTTAGACCCCGGGACAGGTCCGCACGAGCAGTACTTC. The chain links TRBV5-1 to TRBJ2-7; TRBD1 agrees at 8 bases. CDR3 length equals 18 residues. The germline V gene encodes CDR1 SGHRS and CDR2 YFSETQ. J was trimmed by 5 bases and V by 3 bases; bases with no gene match: 19. The full variable domain, completed using reference TRBV5-1 and TRBJ2-7, is KAGVTQTPRYLIKTRGQQVTLSCSPISGHRSVSWYQQTPGQGLQFLFEYFSETQRNKGNFPGRFSGRQFSNSRSEMNVSTLELGDSALYLCASSSALDPGTGPHEQYFGPGTRLTVT.

J is TRBJ2-1 and V is TRBV6-4, with 9 bases matching TRBD2. The CDR3 is 14 residues long. J lost 5 bases, V lost 5 bases, and 4 bases had no gene match. Germline V gene sequence: CDR1 MRHNA, CDR2 SNTAGT. CDR3: CASSLERGDNEQFF. CDR3 DNA: TGTGCCAGCAGTTTGGAGCGGGGGGACAATGAGCAGTTCTTC.

The count of this clone is one. V and J are TRBV18 and TRBJ2-7; weak D call: TRBD1 (6 bases). V was cut by 0 bases and J by 2 bases, with 11 bases left in between. CDR1 is KGHSH and CDR2 is LQKENI in the germline V gene. This CDR3 region has 15 residues. CDR3 nucleotides: TGTGCCAGCTCACCACCGACGACAGGTACCTACGAGCAGTACTTC. This translates into CASSPPTTGTYEQYF. Full variable domain (missing parts from reference TRBV18 and TRBJ2-7): NAGVMQNPRHLVRRRGQEARLRCSPMKGHSHVYWYRQLPEEGLKFMVYLQKENIIDESGMPKERFSAEFPKEGPSILRIQQVVRGDSAAYFCASSPPTTGTYEQYFGPGTRLTVT.

This clone has just a few counts. The V and J genes are TRBV25-1 and TRBJ2-7, with D maybe TRBD1 (6 bases). The CDR3 contains 13 residues. Per the germline V gene, CDR1 is MGHDK and CDR2 is SYGVNS. V lost 4 bases and J lost 5, with 12 bases in between. CDR3 nucleotides: TGTGCCAGCAGTGGAACAGGGTTCGACGAGCAGTACTTC. This sequence encodes CASSGTGFDEQYF.

The chain carries TRBV11-3 and TRBJ2-7; the match to TRBD1 covers 10 bases. With 3 bases clipped from V and 5 bases from J, the junction kept 1 base outside the gene matches. The CDR3 contains 13 residues. Germline V gives CDR1 SGHNT, CDR2 YENEEA. Written as DNA, the CDR3 is TGTGCCAGCAGCTTCGGGACAGGGGACGAGCAGTACTTC. Translated, it gives CASSFGTGDEQYF.

This clone is a singleton in its sample. The V call is TRBV6-5, the J call TRBJ2-2; 7 bases fit TRBD2. CDR1 is MNHEY and CDR2 is SVGAGI in the germline V gene. The CDR3 loop spans 16 amino acids. Trimming removed 0 bases from V and 4 bases from J; junction bases left unmatched: 5. The CDR3 coding sequence is TGTGCCAGCAGTTACTCCGGCGCGGGAGTCACCGGGGAGCTGTTTTTT. Its protein is CASSYSGAGVTGELFF.

The chain couples TRBV5-8 to TRBJ1-1; D is perhaps TRBD1 (5 bases). The germline V gene has CDR1 SGHTS and CDR2 YDEGEE. V was pared by 2 bases and J by 8 bases, with 13 bases between. This CDR3 is 13 amino acids long. The CDR3 DNA is TGTGCCAGCAGCTTCCGGGACTTCCAAGAAGCTTTCTTT. Translating it yields CASSFRDFQEAFF.

The J gene is TRBJ1-1, the V gene TRBV7-9, with a tentative D call TRBD1 (6 bases). Germline CDR1 is SEHNR and CDR2 is FQNEAQ (reference sequence). V was shortened by 6 bases and J by 2 bases, with 13 bases between the two germline ends. The CDR3 contains 14 residues. CDR3 amino acids: CASSLQGPNTEAFF. The CDR3 nucleotides are TGTGCCAGCAGTCTACAGGGCCCTAACACTGAAGCTTTCTTT.

The J gene is TRBJ2-5, the V gene TRBV6-5, with 8 positions matching TRBD2. CDR3 length: 15 amino acids. In germline, CDR1 is MNHEY, CDR2 SVGAGI. V shed 6 bases, J shed 5 bases, and the junction held 11 bases outside the gene matches. CDR3 protein: CASSPTKRGYETQYF. CDR3 DNA: TGTGCCAGCAGCCCTACCAAGCGGGGGTATGAGACCCAGTACTTC.

The chain couples TRBV9 to TRBJ2-1, with D perhaps matching TRBD2 (6 bases). Germline CDR1 SGDLS, CDR2 YYNGEE. Trimming left V 4 bases short and J 6 bases short, with 17 bases between. This CDR3 has 15 residues. Here the CDR3 reads CASSLEGPTPNEQFF. As DNA, the CDR3 is TGTGCCAGCAGCCTGGAGGGGCCTACCCCCAATGAGCAGTTCTTC.

In nucleotides, the CDR3 is TGTGCCAGCAGCGTAGGGGGCTATAGCACAGATACGCAGTATTTT. Its protein product is CASSVGGYSTDTQYF. This chain uses TRBV9 with TRBJ2-3; a weak D match, TRBD1 (5 bases). Trimming stripped 0 bases from V and 0 bases from J, with 8 bases between. The CDR3 is 15 amino acids. Germline V CDR1 and CDR2: SGDLS, YYNGEE.

V gene TRBV2 combines with J gene TRBJ2-7; 7 bases agree with TRBD2. Germline assignment: CDR1 SNHLY and CDR2 FYNNEI. This CDR3 has 15 amino acids. With V trimmed by 7 bases and J by 7 bases, 16 bases remained unmatched. As DNA, the CDR3 is TGTGCCAGCAAAACGACCGGCGGCGGGAGAGGAGAGCAGTACTTC. Protein product: CASKTTGGGRGEQYF.

The chain employs TRBV5-6 and TRBJ2-7; TRBD2 aligns across 11 bases. Germline CDR1 and CDR2: SGHDT and YYEEEE. V shed 3 bases, J shed 3 bases, and the junction held 2 bases outside the gene matches. The CDR3 runs 14 residues. The CDR3 coding sequence is TGTGCCAGCAGCTGGGGACTAGCGGACTACGAGCAGTACTTC. Its protein product is CASSWGLADYEQYF.

This clone was seen more than once but under ten times. The chain combines TRBV5-1 with TRBJ1-5, with D possibly matching TRBD1 (6 bases). CDR1 and CDR2 (germline): SGHRS, YFSETQ. V gave up 4 bases and J gave up 4 bases, with 9 bases separating them. This CDR3 has 13 residues. This CDR3 reads CASSLDRNQPQHF. The CDR3 nucleotides read TGCGCCAGCAGCCTTGACAGGAATCAGCCCCAGCATTTT.